What follows are 29 T cell receptor beta chains derived from one specimen sequenced in a study of cytomegalovirus exposure and HLA in healthy donors. Repertoires were generated with immunoSEQ multiplex PCR, while TCRdb's copy carries only in-frame clones and drops some. The profile shows some 170,000 clones, more than 75% of them singletons. What was sequenced was PBMCs. The receptors derive from a woman aged 25 to 39 in good health and CMV-seronegative.

The chain has TRBV7-9 and TRBJ2-7, with unresolved D. Trimming shortened V by 5 bases and J by 2 bases, and 13 bases separated the two germline ends. This CDR3 has 14 residues. Germline CDR1 and CDR2: SEHNR and FQNEAQ (reference sequence). This CDR3 reads CASSSGQIPYEQYF. The CDR3 DNA follows: TGTGCCAGCAGCAGTGGGCAGATCCCCTACGAGCAGTACTTC.

The chain has TRBV5-6 and TRBJ2-5, with 11 bases that match TRBD2. The V gene's germline CDR1 is SGHDT and CDR2 YYEEEE. The CDR3 sequence is 16 residues long. The V gene end was trimmed by 1 base and the J gene end by 6 bases; junction bases not matched to a gene: 8. CDR3: CASSLWVAGGPKTQYF. The CDR3 DNA is TGTGCCAGCAGCTTGTGGGTAGCGGGGGGGCCGAAGACCCAGTACTTC. The full variable domain, rest sourced from reference TRBV5-6 and TRBJ2-5, is DAGVTQSPTHLIKTRGQQVTLRCSPKSGHDTVSWYQQALGQGPQFIFQYYEEEERQRGNFPDRFSGHQFPNYSSELNVNALLLGDSALYLCASSLWVAGGPKTQYFGPGTRLLVL.

The rearrangement links TRBV4-2 to TRBJ1-2, with 9 bases identical to TRBD1. The CDR3 consists of 15 residues. Trimming took 3 bases from V and 2 from J; bases not matched to a gene: 4. The germline V gene encodes CDR1 LGHNA and CDR2 YNFKEQ. CDR3: CASSQGQGQNYGYTF. The CDR3 DNA follows: TGTGCCAGCAGCCAGGGACAGGGCCAGAACTATGGCTACACCTTC.

This clone appeared a single time. The J gene is TRBJ1-5, the V gene TRBV16; no reliable D call. V lost 0 bases and J 4 bases, leaving 13 bases between the germline ends. Germline lookup yields CDR1 KGHSY and CDR2 FQNENV. CDR3 size: 16 residues. Here the CDR3 DNA reads TGTGCCAGCAGCCAATCCGCCCGTCAGGTAAATCAGCCCCAGCATTTT. Amino acids: CASSQSARQVNQPQHF.

This clone has just one count. The chain joins TRBV27 to TRBJ1-1; 9 nucleotides match TRBD1. The CDR3 has 15 amino acids. V gave up 1 base and J gave up 4 bases; unmatched junction bases: 4. Per the germline V gene, CDR1 is MNHEY and CDR2 is SMNVEV (reference sequence). CDR3 protein: CASSLWPTGGTEAFF. The CDR3 region has the DNA TGTGCCAGCAGTTTATGGCCGACAGGGGGCACTGAAGCTTTCTTT.

This clone was recorded a few times. The chain has TRBV2 and TRBJ1-5, with 9 positions matching TRBD1. The CDR3 is made up of 16 amino acids. J was trimmed by 2 bases and V by 6 bases; bases with no gene match: 8. Germline CDR1 and CDR2: SNHLY and FYNNEI. CDR3 in DNA: TGTGCCAGCAGGGAACAGGGGGCGGTTGGCAATCAGCCCCAGCATTTT. Its protein product is CASREQGAVGNQPQHF.

J is TRBJ1-2 and V is TRBV10-3; D ambiguous. The CDR3 covers 17 residues. Germline V gene lookup returns CDR1 ENHRY and CDR2 SYGVKD. V lost 6 bases and J 8 bases, leaving 28 bases between the germline ends. The CDR3 sequence is CAIRTNERAAQKGGYTF. The DNA for the CDR3 is TGTGCCATCAGGACAAACGAGCGGGCCGCCCAAAAAGGGGGCTACACCTTC.

Comment on this clone: The identical CDR3 is also encoded by other nucleotide sequences in the sample. The V call is TRBV25-1, the J call TRBJ1-2, with D unclear. Trimming removed 4 bases at V and 4 bases at J, with 7 bases between. The CDR3 totals 12 residues. The V gene's germline CDR1 is MGHDK and CDR2 SYGVNS. In DNA form, the CDR3 reads TGTGCCAGCAGTGTGGGAGGCTATGGCTACACCTTC. Protein: CASSVGGYGYTF.

The rearrangement uses TRBV6-5 and TRBJ1-2; TRBD1 matches at 9 bases. The V gene's germline CDR1 is MNHEY and CDR2 SVGAGI. With V trimmed by 7 bases and J by 5 bases, 5 bases remained unmatched. The CDR3 contains 13 residues. The DNA for the CDR3 is TGTGCCAGCAAGAGGGACAGGGATTATGGCTACACCTTC. This gives the protein CASKRDRDYGYTF.

The chain has TRBV27 and TRBJ1-1; D is ambiguous. Trimming cost V 0 bases and J 4 bases, with 6 bases left between them. Germline V CDR1 and CDR2: MNHEY, SMNVEV (reference sequence). There are 13 residues in the CDR3. The CDR3 coding sequence is TGTGCCAGCAGTTTATCCGGGAGCACTGAAGCTTTCTTT. Translation gives CASSLSGSTEAFF.

The chain links TRBV5-1 to TRBJ1-6; a weak D match, TRBD1 (6 bases). CDR1 is SGHRS, CDR2 YFSETQ, per germline. The CDR3 spans 16 residues. V lost 5 bases and J lost 0, with 12 bases in between. CDR3 residues: CASSNQGSSYNSPLHF. CDR3 nucleotides: TGCGCCAGCAGTAACCAGGGGAGCTCCTATAATTCACCCCTCCACTTT.

This chain's CDR3 is CASSFRVGQGNSPLHF. DNA of the CDR3: TGTGCCAGCAGCTTTCGGGTGGGACAGGGGAATTCACCCCTCCACTTT. V is TRBV5-6 and J is TRBJ1-6, with TRBD1 matching 10 bases. Germline values: CDR1 SGHDT, CDR2 YYEEEE. This CDR3 is built from 16 residues. The V gene end was trimmed by 2 bases and the J gene end by 7 bases; junction bases not matched to a gene: 6.

The rearrangement uses TRBV5-6 and TRBJ2-5, with 9 nucleotides matching TRBD1. Trimming removed 1 base from V and 4 bases from J; junction bases left unmatched: 5. Germline loops: CDR1 SGHDT, CDR2 YYEEEE. This CDR3 has 15 amino acids. This CDR3 is CASSLPGQGRETQYF. Here the CDR3 DNA reads TGTGCCAGCAGCTTGCCTGGACAGGGGAGAGAGACCCAGTACTTC. Using reference TRBV5-6 and TRBJ2-5 for the parts outside the CDR3, the full variable domain is DAGVTQSPTHLIKTRGQQVTLRCSPKSGHDTVSWYQQALGQGPQFIFQYYEEEERQRGNFPDRFSGHQFPNYSSELNVNALLLGDSALYLCASSLPGQGRETQYFGPGTRLLVL.

The chain links TRBV10-1 to TRBJ2-1, with D tentatively TRBD2 (5 bases). Germline V gene data show CDR1 as WNHNN and CDR2 as SYGVQD (reference sequence). This CDR3 contains 15 residues. The V end was cut by 10 bases, the J end by 10 bases, with 26 bases between. CDR3 region: CANPALLAGGWEQFF. CDR3 coding DNA: TGCGCCAACCCGGCACTGTTGGCCGGAGGCTGGGAGCAGTTCTTC.

The chain uses TRBV5-1 and TRBJ2-7; D is possibly TRBD1 (6 bases). Deletions cut 2 bases from V and 1 base from J, with 10 bases between. In germline, CDR1 is SGHRS, CDR2 YFSETQ. This CDR3 is 14 amino acids long. The CDR3 sequence: CASSLTGLSYEQYF. The CDR3 region has the DNA TGCGCCAGCAGCTTAACAGGGCTATCCTACGAGCAGTACTTC.

The V and J genes are TRBV6-1 and TRBJ2-2, with D possibly TRBD1 on 7 matching bases. Germline-derived CDR1 and CDR2 are MNHNS and SASEGT. This CDR3 is built from 17 residues. With 0 bases removed from V and 4 bases from J, the gap between germline ends came to 15 bases. CDR3 in amino acids: CASSEARGQIVTGELFF. In nucleotides, the CDR3 is TGTGCCAGCAGTGAAGCGCGGGGACAGATTGTCACCGGGGAGCTGTTTTTT.

This clone was recorded a few times. The CDR3 sequence: CAWSVSVLGNQPQHF. As DNA, the CDR3 is TGTGCCTGGAGCGTTTCAGTGTTGGGCAATCAGCCCCAGCATTTT. The chain couples TRBV30 to TRBJ1-5; D gene unclear. Trimming removed 3 bases at V and 2 bases at J, with 14 bases between. This CDR3 is 15 amino acids long. CDR1 and CDR2 (germline): GTSNPN, SVGIG (reference sequence).

DNA of the CDR3: TGCGCCAGCGCAGGACATTCCTACGAGCAGTACTTC. Translating it yields CASAGHSYEQYF. V usage is TRBV10-2 and J usage is TRBJ2-7; weak D call: TRBD1 (5 bases). Per the germline V gene, CDR1 is WSHSY and CDR2 is SAAADI. This CDR3 region has 12 residues. The V gene lost 8 bases and the J gene lost 1 base, with 9 bases spanning the gap.

The chain joins TRBV14 to TRBJ2-1; D uncertain. Germline CDR1 reads SGHDN; CDR2 reads FVKESK. The CDR3 sequence is 12 residues long. Trimming removed 4 bases from V and 8 bases from J, with 9 bases in between. The CDR3 region has the DNA TGTGCCAGCAGCCGCAGGTTAGATGAGCAGTTCTTC. Amino acid sequence: CASSRRLDEQFF.

The CDR3 region has the DNA TGTGCCAGCAGTGTCAAACAGAACACCGGGGAGCTGTTTTTT. Translated: CASSVKQNTGELFF. The chain couples TRBV2 to TRBJ2-2; the D is unclear. This CDR3 region has 14 residues. Deletions cut 4 bases from V and 1 base from J, with 7 bases between. The germline V gene has CDR1 SNHLY and CDR2 FYNNEI.

The chain recombines TRBV6-1 with TRBJ2-5; a weak D match, TRBD1 (6 bases). V was trimmed by 5 bases and J by 4 bases, leaving 14 bases between them. The CDR3 is 14 residues long. CDR1 and CDR2 (germline): MNHNS, SASEGT. CDR3 region: CASSRTGFVETQYF. The CDR3 nucleotides read TGTGCCAGCAGTAGAACAGGGTTCGTAGAGACCCAGTACTTC.

The chain has TRBV6-5 and TRBJ2-1, with a weak D call TRBD2 (6 bases). The CDR3 length is 12 residues. CDR1 MNHEY and CDR2 SVGAGI come from the germline V gene. Trimming removed 2 bases from V and 12 bases from J, with 11 bases in between. The CDR3 bases are TGTGCCAGCAGTTACGGGCGGGGCGTGCAGTTCTTC. This translates into CASSYGRGVQFF.

The chain combines TRBV10-2 with TRBJ1-5; TRBD1 agrees at 8 bases. The germline V gene encodes CDR1 WSHSY and CDR2 SAAADI. V dropped 3 bases and J dropped 5; count of bases not matched to a gene: 6. The length of the CDR3 is 15 residues. DNA of the CDR3: TGCGCCAGCAGTGACTCAGGGGGCGCGTATCAGCCCCAGCATTTT. This encodes CASSDSGGAYQPQHF.

V is TRBV5-1 and J is TRBJ2-5; TRBD2 might be the D (6 bases). The CDR3 extends over 14 amino acids. V lost 3 bases and J 3 bases, leaving 12 bases between the germline ends. Germline lookup yields CDR1 SGHRS and CDR2 YFSETQ. The CDR3 nucleotides are TGCGCCAGCAGCTCCCGGGACTGGGAAGAGACCCAGTACTTC. Translating gives CASSSRDWEETQYF. Supplemented by reference TRBV5-1 and TRBJ2-5, the full variable domain reads KAGVTQTPRYLIKTRGQQVTLSCSPISGHRSVSWYQQTPGQGLQFLFEYFSETQRNKGNFPGRFSGRQFSNSRSEMNVSTLELGDSALYLCASSSRDWEETQYFGPGTRLLVL.

This chain links TRBV5-4 with TRBJ2-5; 9 bases align to TRBD1. The CDR3 runs 18 residues. J gave up 2 bases and V 0 bases, and 11 bases lay outside the gene matches. Germline CDR1 reads SGHNT; CDR2 reads YYREEE (reference sequence). The CDR3 sequence is CASSLDVGTGQWQETQYF. CDR3 nucleotide sequence: TGTGCCAGCAGCTTGGACGTGGGGACAGGGCAGTGGCAAGAGACCCAGTACTTC.

The genes are TRBV6-5 and TRBJ1-1, with 8 bases fitting TRBD1. Germline trimming cut 4 bases from V and 5 bases from J; bases unmatched to any gene: 3. Germline V gene data show CDR1 as MNHEY and CDR2 as SVGAGI. The CDR3 consists of 13 residues. The CDR3 reads CASSSGGWTEAFF. The CDR3 DNA is TGTGCCAGCAGTTCAGGGGGCTGGACTGAAGCTTTCTTT.

This clone appeared once. The chain employs TRBV2 and TRBJ1-6; 11 bases line up with TRBD1. The V gene's germline CDR1 is SNHLY and CDR2 FYNNEI. J was trimmed by 9 bases and V by 6 bases; bases with no gene match: 1. The CDR3 has 13 amino acids. The CDR3 here is CASSGTGGSPLHF. The CDR3 region has the DNA TGTGCCAGCAGCGGGACAGGGGGTTCACCCCTCCACTTT.

The chain employs TRBV6-1 and TRBJ1-6, with D uncertain. Germline V gene sequence: CDR1 MNHNS, CDR2 SASEGT. The CDR3 loop spans 20 amino acids. Trimming left V 1 base short and J 7 bases short, with 26 bases between. As DNA, the CDR3 is TGTGCCAGCAGTGAAGTCGCTATATCGCGAGGTTTTATCGGGAATTCACCCCTCCACTTT. Its protein product is CASSEVAISRGFIGNSPLHF.

The V gene is TRBV5-1, the J gene TRBJ2-7, with TRBD2 matching 12 bases. The V and J ends lost 8 bases and 5 bases, in that order; junction bases with no gene match: 8. Germline CDR1 and CDR2: SGHRS and YFSETQ. This CDR3 has 14 residues. The CDR3 bases are TGCGCCAGTCAGCCCACTAGCGGGGGGCACGAGCAGTACTTC. Its translation: CASQPTSGGHEQYF. Full variable domain (remainder filled in from reference TRBV5-1 and TRBJ2-7): KAGVTQTPRYLIKTRGQQVTLSCSPISGHRSVSWYQQTPGQGLQFLFEYFSETQRNKGNFPGRFSGRQFSNSRSEMNVSTLELGDSALYLCASQPTSGGHEQYFGPGTRLTVT.